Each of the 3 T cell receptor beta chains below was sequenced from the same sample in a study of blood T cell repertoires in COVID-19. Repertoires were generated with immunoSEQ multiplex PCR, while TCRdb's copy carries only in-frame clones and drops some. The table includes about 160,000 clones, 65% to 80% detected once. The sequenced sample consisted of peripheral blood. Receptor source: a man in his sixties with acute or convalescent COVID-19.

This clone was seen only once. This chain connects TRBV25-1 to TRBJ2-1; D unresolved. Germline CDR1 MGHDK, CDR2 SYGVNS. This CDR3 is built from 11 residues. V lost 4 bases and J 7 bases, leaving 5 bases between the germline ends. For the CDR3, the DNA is TGTGCCAGCAGTGCGGGTAATGAGCAGTTCTTC. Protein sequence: CASSAGNEQFF.

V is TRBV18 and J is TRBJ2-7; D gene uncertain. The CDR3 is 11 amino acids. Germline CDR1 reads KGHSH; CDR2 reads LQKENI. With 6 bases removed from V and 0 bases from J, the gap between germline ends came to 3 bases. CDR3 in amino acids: CASSVSYEQYF. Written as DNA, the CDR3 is TGTGCCAGCTCCGTCTCCTACGAGCAGTACTTC. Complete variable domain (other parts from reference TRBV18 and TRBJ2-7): NAGVMQNPRHLVRRRGQEARLRCSPMKGHSHVYWYRQLPEEGLKFMVYLQKENIIDESGMPKERFSAEFPKEGPSILRIQQVVRGDSAAYFCASSVSYEQYFGPGTRLTVT.

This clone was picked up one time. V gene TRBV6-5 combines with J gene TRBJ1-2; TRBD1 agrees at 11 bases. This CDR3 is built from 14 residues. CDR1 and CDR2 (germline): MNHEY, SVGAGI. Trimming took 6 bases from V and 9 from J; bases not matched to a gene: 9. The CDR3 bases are TGTGCCAGCAGAGGACAGGGGGCGACTGAACGCTACACCTTC. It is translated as CASRGQGATERYTF.